This T cell receptor beta chain was sequenced for a study of blood T cell repertoires in COVID-19. Whole-study context: Sites across the United States, Italy and Spain contributed samples from acute and convalescent COVID-19.

Repertoires were generated with immunoSEQ multiplex PCR, while TCRdb's copy carries only in-frame clones and drops some. The table includes fewer than 200,000 clones, approximately 92% detected once. Germline CDR1 reads MNHEY; CDR2 reads SVGAGI. V was cut by 10 bases and J by 3 bases, with 12 bases left in between. This CDR3 is built from 12 residues. J is TRBJ1-1 and V is TRBV6-5; a possible D gene is TRBD1 (6 bases). Specimen: peripheral blood. This clonotype was obtained from a man aged 50-59 years with acute or convalescent COVID-19. CDR3 residues: CATSTGYTEAFF. CDR3 DNA sequence: TGTGCCACCTCGACAGGCTACACTGAAGCTTTCTTT.